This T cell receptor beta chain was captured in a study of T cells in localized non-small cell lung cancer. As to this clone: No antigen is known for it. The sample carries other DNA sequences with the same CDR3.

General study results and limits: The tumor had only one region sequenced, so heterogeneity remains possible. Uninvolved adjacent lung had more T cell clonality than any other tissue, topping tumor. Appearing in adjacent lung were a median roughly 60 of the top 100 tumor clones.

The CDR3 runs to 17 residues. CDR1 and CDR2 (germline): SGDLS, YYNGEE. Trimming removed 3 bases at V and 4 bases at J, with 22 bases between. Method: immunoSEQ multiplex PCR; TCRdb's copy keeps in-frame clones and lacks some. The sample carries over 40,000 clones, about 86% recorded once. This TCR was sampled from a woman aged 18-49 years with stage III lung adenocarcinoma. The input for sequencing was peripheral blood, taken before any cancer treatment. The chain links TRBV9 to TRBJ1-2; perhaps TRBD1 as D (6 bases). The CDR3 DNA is TGTGCCAGCAGCGCCAACCCTCCGGGGGCGAGGGCCTATGGCTACACCTTC. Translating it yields CASSANPPGARAYGYTF.